The clone carrying this TCR beta chain was seen just once. The sample belongs to a study of blood T cell repertoires in COVID-19. J lost 5 bases, V lost 4 bases, and 12 bases had no gene match. Germline V CDR1 and CDR2: MDHEN, SYDVKM. The CDR3 spans 17 residues. Libraries were prepared by immunoSEQ multiplex PCR; TCRdb keeps only in-frame clonotypes and omits some of them. The sample holds roughly 200,000 clones, just under 90% seen once. The sequenced material came from PBMCs or T cells enriched from blood (not recorded which). The receptor was isolated from a man aged 25 to 40 who had recovered from COVID-19. The chain has TRBV28 and TRBJ2-7; 12 bases line up with TRBD1. CDR3 bases: TGTGCCAGCAGTTCCCCGAGATGGGACAGGGGGCACGACGAGCAGTACTTC. This codes for CASSSPRWDRGHDEQYF. Based on the CDR3 plus reference TRBV28 and TRBJ2-7, the full variable domain is DVKVTQSSRYLVKRTGEKVFLECVQDMDHENMFWYRQDPGLGLRLIYFSYDVKMKEKGDIPEGYSVSREKKERFSLILESASTNQTSMYLCASSSPRWDRGHDEQYFGPGTRLTVT.